A single TCR beta chain is shown here with its context. This sample was taken from a study of PD-L1 blockade in urothelial cancer. The V end was cut by 2 bases, the J end by 6 bases, with 11 bases between. The CDR3 covers 14 residues. Germline lookup yields CDR1 SGHDN and CDR2 FVKESK. Data came from immunoSEQ multiplex PCR; TCRdb stores just in-frame clones and leaves some out. The sample shows over 100,000 clones, around 84% of them seen only once. Time point specified: pretreatment peripheral blood. Patients had locally advanced or metastatic urothelial carcinoma. This chain joins TRBV14 and TRBJ2-1; unclear D gene. The material sequenced was PBMCs, taken around atezolizumab (anti-PD-L1) treatment. This sequence was found in a man in his fifties with urothelial cancer. The CDR3 is CASSQRVDRNEQFF. The DNA for the CDR3 is TGTGCCAGCAGCCAACGGGTCGACCGCAATGAGCAGTTCTTC.